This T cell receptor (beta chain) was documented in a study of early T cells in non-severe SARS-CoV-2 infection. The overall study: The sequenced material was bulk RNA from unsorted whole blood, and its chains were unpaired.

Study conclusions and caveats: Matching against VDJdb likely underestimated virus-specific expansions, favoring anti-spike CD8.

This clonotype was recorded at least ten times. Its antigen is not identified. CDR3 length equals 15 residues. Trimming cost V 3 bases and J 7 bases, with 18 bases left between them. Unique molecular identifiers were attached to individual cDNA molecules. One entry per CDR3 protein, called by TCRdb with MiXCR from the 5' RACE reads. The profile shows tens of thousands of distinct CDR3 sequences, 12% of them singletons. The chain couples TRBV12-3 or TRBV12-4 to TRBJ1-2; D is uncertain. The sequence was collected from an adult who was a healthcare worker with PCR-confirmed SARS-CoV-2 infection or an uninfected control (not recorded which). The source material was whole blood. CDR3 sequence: CASSLGRVEEGGYTF. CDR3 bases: TGTGCCAGCAGTTTGGGGAGAGTCGAGGAGGGTGGCTACACCTTC.